This is a list of T cell receptor beta chains from one sample in a study of response to subunit inactivated influenza vaccine. One entry per CDR3 protein, called by TCRdb with MiXCR from the RT-PCR reads. The sample has roughly 700,000 distinct CDR3 sequences; 11% to 15% are singletons. The specimen was PBMCs from blood, collected approximately 15 days before vaccination. The receptors come from a man between 50 and 59 years old who received an inactivated influenza vaccine. Each CDR3 is given with its conserved first and last residue. Each record gives: J gene, V gene, CDR3 length, clone size, D gene, CDR3 protein, CDR3 DNA. A D gene is named only where the DNA matches it firmly. Only some rows state a clone size, as once, few, many or a class for expanded clones.

TRBJ2-1	TRBV27	16	many	TRBD2	CASRGAGLARYNEQFF	TGTGCCAGCAGGGGGGCCGGACTAGCCCGTTACAATGAGCAGTTCTTC
TRBJ2-3	TRBV7-9	16	few	-	CASSFNRARGRDTQYF	TGTGCCAGCAGCTTTAACCGGGCGAGGGGTAGAGATACGCAGTATTTT
TRBJ2-7	TRBV7-8	15	-	-	CASSSVGIGFYEQYF	TGTGCCAGCAGCTCAGTAGGGATAGGATTTTACGAGCAGTACTTC
TRBJ2-3	TRBV6-1	16	-	TRBD2	CASRLTSALGADTQYF	TGTGCCAGCAGGCTAACTAGCGCACTTGGCGCAGATACGCAGTATTTT
TRBJ2-1	TRBV5-1	16	few	TRBD1	CASSLAGTVNYNEQFF	TGCGCCAGCAGCTTGGCCGGGACAGTGAACTACAATGAGCAGTTCTTC
TRBJ1-5	TRBV29-1	13	many	-	CSVGTGRNQPQHF	TGCAGCGTTGGGACGGGAAGAAATCAGCCCCAGCATTTT
TRBJ1-3	TRBV9	15	-	-	CASSPLRTAGNTIYF	TGTGCCAGCAGCCCACTGAGGACTGCTGGAAACACCATATATTTT
TRBJ2-5	TRBV6-2/TRBV6-3	16	-	TRBD1	CATKGQGLSPGETQYF	TGTGCCACCAAGGGACAGGGTTTGTCTCCCGGGGAGACCCAGTACTTC
TRBJ1-5	TRBV6-1	15	many	-	CASSERWASGQPQHF	TGTGCCAGCAGTGAACGGTGGGCGTCTGGTCAGCCCCAGCATTTT
TRBJ1-5	TRBV20-1	17	few	-	CSARDIRGSYSNQPQHF	TGCAGTGCTAGAGATATTCGGGGCAGCTATAGCAATCAGCCCCAGCATTTT
TRBJ1-1	TRBV7-2	15	-	-	CASSLRPNMNTEAFF	TGTGCCAGCAGCTTAAGGCCCAACATGAACACTGAAGCTTTCTTT
TRBJ2-5	TRBV29-1	13	-	TRBD2	CSVKREGAKTQYF	TGCAGCGTTAAGCGGGAGGGCGCGAAGACCCAGTACTTC
TRBJ1-2	TRBV7-2	14	few	-	CASSLLGGRGGYTF	TGTGCCAGCAGTCTCCTCGGGGGGCGTGGAGGCTACACCTTC
TRBJ2-1	TRBV5-6	14	-	-	CASSLGLVVYEQFF	TGTGCCAGCAGCTTGGGACTAGTGGTGTATGAGCAGTTCTTC
TRBJ1-1	TRBV20-1	14	-	-	CSATPGRLNTEAFF	TGCAGTGCTACGCCGGGACGGCTGAACACTGAAGCTTTCTTT
TRBJ1-2	TRBV27	15	few	-	CASSWQEGANYGYTF	TGTGCCAGCAGTTGGCAGGAGGGGGCTAACTATGGCTACACCTTC
TRBJ2-7	TRBV6-1	15	few	TRBD2	CASRTSGRPSYEQYF	TGTGCCAGCAGGACTAGCGGGAGGCCCTCCTACGAGCAGTACTTC
TRBJ2-1	TRBV4-3	13	few	-	CASSQEFAGEQFF	TGCGCCAGCAGCCAAGAATTTGCGGGAGAGCAGTTCTTC
TRBJ1-5	TRBV11-2	12	-	-	CATEGGGQPQHF	TGTGCTACCGAGGGTGGAGGGCAGCCCCAGCATTTT
TRBJ1-2	TRBV30	9	-	-	CACRDGYTF	TGTGCCTGCCGAGATGGCTACACCTTC
TRBJ1-5	TRBV27	16	-	TRBD1	CASPRTGGIIIQPQHF	TGTGCCAGCCCCCGGACAGGGGGCATTATAATTCAGCCCCAGCATTTT
TRBJ2-5	TRBV5-1	12	-	-	CASSYVRGDQYF	TGCGCCAGCAGCTACGTGAGGGGGGACCAGTACTTC
TRBJ2-1	TRBV7-9	14	few	TRBD1	CASSLSDRGHEQFF	TGTGCCAGCAGCTTATCCGACAGGGGCCATGAGCAGTTCTTC
TRBJ2-7	TRBV11-2	15	-	-	CASSATGTVTYEQYF	TGTGCCAGCAGCGCAACAGGGACCGTAACGTACGAGCAGTACTTC
TRBJ2-2	TRBV12-3/TRBV12-4	15	few	-	CASTLGWGYSGELFF	TGTGCCAGCACCCTGGGGTGGGGGTATTCCGGGGAGCTGTTTTTT
TRBJ2-4	TRBV29-1	11	few	-	CSVEEVGIQYF	TGCAGCGTTGAGGAGGTGGGCATTCAGTACTTC
TRBJ1-4	TRBV6-5	15	-	TRBD1	CASSYFAGGLEKLFF	TGTGCCAGCAGTTACTTTGCAGGGGGCCTTGAAAAACTGTTTTTT
TRBJ2-1	TRBV4-1	15	-	TRBD2	CASSQERGGGNEQFF	TGCGCCAGCAGCCAAGAGCGGGGGGGCGGGAATGAGCAGTTCTTC
TRBJ2-3	TRBV5-6	17	few	TRBD2	CASSGSGTSGYTDTQYF	TGTGCCAGCAGCGGATCCGGGACTAGCGGTTACACAGATACGCAGTATTTT
TRBJ2-7	TRBV5-1	15	-	TRBD2	CASSFSGAQLYEQYF	TGCGCCAGCAGCTTTAGCGGGGCCCAACTCTACGAGCAGTACTTC
TRBJ2-1	TRBV6-1	15	few	-	CASKYTWGGDNEQFF	TGTGCCAGCAAGTACACATGGGGTGGGGACAATGAGCAGTTCTTC
TRBJ2-1	TRBV20-1	15	-	TRBD2	CSARPAGLAANEQFF	TGCAGTGCTAGACCTGCAGGACTAGCTGCGAATGAGCAGTTCTTC
TRBJ2-1	TRBV20-1	14	few	-	CSARKDGGPGEQFF	TGCAGTGCGAGGAAGGATGGAGGGCCGGGTGAGCAGTTCTTC
TRBJ2-2	TRBV12-3/TRBV12-4	15	few	TRBD2	CASRGLAGGSGELFF	TGTGCCAGCCGAGGACTAGCGGGAGGGAGCGGGGAGCTGTTTTTT
TRBJ2-7	TRBV6-2/TRBV6-3	13	-	-	CASRQESLYEQYF	TGTGCCAGCAGACAGGAATCTTTGTACGAGCAGTACTTC
TRBJ2-3	TRBV6-5	15	-	TRBD2	CASSYVQRGEETQYF	TGTGCCAGCAGTTACGTGCAGCGGGGGGAAGAGACGCAGTATTTT
TRBJ1-5	TRBV20-1	16	-	TRBD1	CSARDLTGQGFQPQHF	TGCAGTGCTAGAGATCTCACGGGACAGGGGTTTCAGCCCCAGCATTTT
TRBJ1-1	TRBV6-2/TRBV6-3	16	few	-	CASSYTWAGLNTEAFF	TGTGCCAGCAGTTACACCTGGGCAGGACTGAACACTGAAGCTTTCTTT
TRBJ2-7	TRBV6-2/TRBV6-3	12	-	-	CASSYSGLTGDF	TGTGCCAGCAGTTACTCGGGTTTGACTGGGGACTTC
TRBJ2-3	TRBV20-1	15	-	-	CSARYSEKVGNTQYF	TGCAGTGCTAGATATTCGGAAAAGGTTGGGAATACGCAGTATTTT
TRBJ2-7	TRBV12-3/TRBV12-4	15	once	-	CASSLAWGGVYEQYF	TGTGCCAGCAGTTTAGCGTGGGGTGGAGTCTACGAGCAGTACTTC
TRBJ2-6	TRBV2	15	-	-	CASSPRGMGASVLTF	TGTGCCAGCAGTCCCCGCGGTATGGGGGCCAGCGTCCTGACTTTC
TRBJ2-7	TRBV27	12	-	-	CASSWGTGEQYF	TGTGCCTCCTCGTGGGGGACGGGAGAGCAGTACTTC
TRBJ2-1	TRBV6-1	15	-	-	CASRTQELGYNEQFF	TGTGCCAGCAGGACCCAGGAGTTGGGGTACAATGAGCAGTTCTTC